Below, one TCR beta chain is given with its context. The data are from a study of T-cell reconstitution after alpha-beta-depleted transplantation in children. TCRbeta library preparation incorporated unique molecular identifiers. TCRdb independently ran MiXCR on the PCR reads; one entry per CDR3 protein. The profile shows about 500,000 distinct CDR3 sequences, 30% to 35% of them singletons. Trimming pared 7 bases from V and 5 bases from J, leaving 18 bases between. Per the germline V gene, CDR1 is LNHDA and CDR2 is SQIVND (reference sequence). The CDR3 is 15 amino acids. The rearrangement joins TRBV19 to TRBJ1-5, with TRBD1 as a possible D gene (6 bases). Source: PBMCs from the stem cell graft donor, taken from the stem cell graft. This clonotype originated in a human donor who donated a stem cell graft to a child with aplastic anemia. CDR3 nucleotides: TGTGCCAGTACCTCGTGGCAGGGGATAGATCAGCCCCAGCATTTT. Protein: CASTSWQGIDQPQHF.